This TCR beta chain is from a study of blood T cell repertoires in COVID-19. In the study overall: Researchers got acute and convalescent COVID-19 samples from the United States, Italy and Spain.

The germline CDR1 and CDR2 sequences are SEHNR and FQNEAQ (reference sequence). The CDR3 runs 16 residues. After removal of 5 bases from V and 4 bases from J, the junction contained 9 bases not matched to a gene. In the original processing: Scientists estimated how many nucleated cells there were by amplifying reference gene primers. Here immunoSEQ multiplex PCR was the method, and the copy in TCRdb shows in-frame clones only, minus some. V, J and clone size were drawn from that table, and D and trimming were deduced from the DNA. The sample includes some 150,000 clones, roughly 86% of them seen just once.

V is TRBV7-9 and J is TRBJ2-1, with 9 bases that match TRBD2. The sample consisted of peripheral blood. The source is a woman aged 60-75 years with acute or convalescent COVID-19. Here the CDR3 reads CASSGGGEALYNEQFF. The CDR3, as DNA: TGTGCCAGCAGCGGCGGGGGGGAGGCGCTGTACAATGAGCAGTTCTTC.